The clone carrying this TCR beta chain was seen more than once but under ten times. Template material for amplifying TCR beta CDR3 regions consisted of RNA transcripts. A first-round RT-PCR of the TCR CDR3 used the HTBI primer set. One entry per CDR3 protein, called by TCRdb with MiXCR from the multiplex PCR reads. The data hold hundreds of thousands of distinct CDR3 sequences, with around 15% observed a single time. Trimming cost V 4 bases and J 4 bases; bases outside gene matches: 6. The CDR3 runs 14 residues. Per the germline V gene, CDR1 is SGDLS and CDR2 is YYNGEE. The data belong to a study of T cells in Graves' hyperthyroidism and ophthalmopathy. Patients aged 18 to 65 had newly diagnosed hyperthyroidism that had lasted under 2 months. Uncontrolled infection, other autoimmune disease, pregnancy or lactation excluded patients.

This clonotype was sampled from a woman under 40 with Graves' hyperthyroidism. The chain is built from TRBV9 and TRBJ1-2; 8 bases are a match to TRBD1. Input material: blood. The CDR3 DNA follows: TGTGCCAGCAGCCCCGAGACAGGGGTCTATGGCTACACCTTC. Encoded protein: CASSPETGVYGYTF.